This entry lists 13 T cell receptor beta chains sequenced from one sample in a study of regulatory T cells. General observations from the study: In CD3G-deficient patients, conventional CD4+ T cells were enriched for hydrophobic CDR3 residues at positions 6 and 7.

No antigen has been identified for these receptors. Amplification used 52 TRBV primers and 13 TRBJ primers. Clones were read by immunoSEQ multiplex PCR, and TCRdb kept only the in-frame ones, dropping some. The repertoire consists of about 15,000 clones, with around 84% occurring once and the leading ten covering more than 7%. Sequenced: conventional CD4+ T cells sorted from blood. These receptors all stem from a person younger than 45 with CD3G deficiency.

This chain uses TRBV6-1 with TRBJ1-1; 7 bases align to TRBD1. The length of the CDR3 is 15 residues. In germline, CDR1 is MNHNS, CDR2 SASEGT. J gave up 6 bases and V 2 bases, and 9 bases lay outside the gene matches. CDR3 coding DNA: TGTGCCAGCAGTGAACCCGCAGGGGGAAGACCTGAAGCTTTCTTT. The encoded protein is CASSEPAGGRPEAFF.

This rearrangement joins TRBV6-1 to TRBJ1-6; TRBD1 matches 7 bases. The CDR3 sequence is 15 residues long. With 2 bases clipped from V and 6 bases from J, the junction kept 4 bases outside the gene matches. Looked up from germline, CDR1 is MNHNS and CDR2 is SASEGT. CDR3: CASSELTGPNSPLHF. DNA for the CDR3: TGTGCCAGCAGTGAACTGACAGGGCCTAATTCACCCCTCCACTTT.

The chain recombines TRBV19 with TRBJ2-5, with 7 bases that match TRBD1. Germline V gene data show CDR1 as LNHDA and CDR2 as SQIVND (reference sequence). The V segment lost 2 bases and the J segment 4 bases; nucleotides outside the gene matches: 10. CDR3 length equals 16 residues. The CDR3 spells CASSITATGRGETQYF. As DNA, the CDR3 is TGTGCCAGTAGTATAACCGCGACAGGGAGAGGAGAGACCCAGTACTTC.

V and J are TRBV28 and TRBJ2-1; 9 bases are a match to TRBD2. V lost 4 bases, J lost 8 bases, and 12 bases stayed unmatched. Germline V gene data show CDR1 as MDHEN and CDR2 as SYDVKM. This CDR3 comprises 16 residues. Here the CDR3 reads CASSSLAGTPGDEQFF. In DNA form, the CDR3 reads TGTGCCAGCAGTTCGCTAGCGGGAACCCCGGGGGATGAGCAGTTCTTC.

The chain joins TRBV27 to TRBJ2-4, with D maybe TRBD1 (6 bases). Trimming shortened V by 3 bases and J by 1 base, and 16 bases separated the two germline ends. Per the germline V gene, CDR1 is MNHEY and CDR2 is SMNVEV (reference sequence). The CDR3 spans 17 residues. CDR3 in DNA: TGTGCCAGCAGTTTTGAAGGGGGTTCTACGGCCAAAAACATTCAGTACTTC. As protein: CASSFEGGSTAKNIQYF.

The rearrangement links TRBV19 to TRBJ2-1; 12 bases match TRBD2. This CDR3 spans 15 amino acids. Trimming at V came to 5 bases and at J to 5 bases, leaving 4 bases not matched to a gene. Germline V lookup: CDR1 LNHDA, CDR2 SQIVND (reference sequence). The CDR3 DNA follows: TGTGCCAGTAGTTTTCGACTAGCGGGGGACAATGAGCAGTTCTTC. It is translated as CASSFRLAGDNEQFF. The full variable domain, with the rest looked up from reference TRBV19 and TRBJ2-1, is DGGITQSPKYLFRKEGQNVTLSCEQNLNHDAMYWYRQDPGQGLRLIYYSQIVNDFQKGDIAEGYSVSREKKESFPLTVTSAQKNPTAFYLCASSFRLAGDNEQFFGPGTRLTVL.

This clone was picked up one time. This sequence joins TRBV19 and TRBJ2-3; D is tentatively TRBD1 or TRBD2 (5 bases each). The CDR3 length is 15 residues. The ends were cut back, 5 bases at V and 0 bases at J, with 12 bases in the middle. Germline V gene lookup returns CDR1 LNHDA and CDR2 SQIVND (reference sequence). The CDR3 DNA sequence: TGTGCCAGTAGTTTTCACAGGACTAGCACAGATACGCAGTATTTT. Protein sequence: CASSFHRTSTDTQYF.

The chain carries TRBV6-1 and TRBJ1-2, with D unclear. Trimming pared 2 bases from V and 4 bases from J, leaving 11 bases between. CDR1 MNHNS and CDR2 SASEGT come from the germline V gene. CDR3 size: 14 residues. In nucleotides, the CDR3 is TGTGCCAGCAGTGAACAGAGAGGTGGCTATGGCTACACCTTC. This sequence encodes CASSEQRGGYGYTF.

This chain connects TRBV28 to TRBJ1-3; D is unclear. CDR1 MDHEN and CDR2 SYDVKM come from the germline V gene. Trimming pared 0 bases from V and 0 bases from J, leaving 9 bases between. This CDR3 spans 16 amino acids. The CDR3 DNA is TGTGCCAGCAGTTTATGGGCAGCCGGCTCTGGAAACACCATATATTTT. It codes for CASSLWAAGSGNTIYF.

CDR3 region: CASSPGTGASGANVLTF. CDR3 DNA: TGCGCCAGCAGCCCCGGGACAGGGGCCTCTGGGGCCAACGTCCTGACTTTC. The rearrangement joins TRBV5-1 to TRBJ2-6, with 10 positions matching TRBD1. The germline V gene encodes CDR1 SGHRS and CDR2 YFSETQ. CDR3 length: 17 residues. J lost 0 bases, V lost 4 bases, and 4 bases had no gene match.

V and J are TRBV18 and TRBJ2-3; D is undetermined. The ends were cut back, 0 bases at V and 7 bases at J, with 5 bases in the middle. The CDR3 consists of 12 residues. Germline CDR1 reads KGHSH; CDR2 reads LQKENI. Here the CDR3 reads CASSPPGNTQYF. The CDR3 DNA is TGTGCCAGCTCACCACCGGGGAATACGCAGTATTTT.

The rearrangement uses TRBV28 and TRBJ1-5, with D unclear. CDR1 is MDHEN, CDR2 SYDVKM, per germline. The ends were cut back, 4 bases at V and 4 bases at J, with 14 bases in the middle. This CDR3 comprises 15 residues. This CDR3 is CASSSPRSRNQPQHF. The CDR3, as DNA: TGTGCCAGCAGTTCGCCCCGATCTCGGAATCAGCCCCAGCATTTT.

The rearrangement uses TRBV6-1 and TRBJ2-7; 8 positions agree with TRBD2. The length of the CDR3 is 17 residues. Trimming removed 0 bases from V and 4 bases from J; junction bases left unmatched: 11. CDR1 is MNHNS and CDR2 is SASEGT in the germline V gene. The CDR3 loop is CASSEAGSGIKLYEQYF. As DNA, the CDR3 is TGTGCCAGCAGTGAAGCTGGTAGCGGGATTAAATTATACGAGCAGTACTTC.